The sequence of this T cell receptor beta chain was determined in a study of PD-1 blockade in classical Hodgkin lymphoma (dated by TCRdb to 2020 to 2022). Regarding the complete study: Nivolumab dosing was 3 mg/kg intravenously every 2 weeks, continuing until either disease progression or unacceptable toxicity. To define a peripheral blood immune signature of response to PD-1 blockade in classical Hodgkin lymphoma, the study combined TCR beta sequencing with CyTOF.

Findings and caveats that apply to the study as a whole: Lower diversity was observed in patients in whom nivolumab was started less than 1 year after ASCT, and these patients were excluded from later analyses so that confounding by immune reconstitution would be avoided. Trial patients achieving complete response had baseline diversity similar to newly diagnosed patients, whereas partial responders and progressors had significantly lower diversity. A significant rise by C4D1 was seen in CD4+ but not CD8+ TCR diversity (p=0.0027 vs p=0.16), with the rise being most apparent in complete responders (p=0.02). Baseline TCR diversity was reported as lower in newly diagnosed patients than in healthy donors, and lower still in relapsed/refractory patients. The study was restricted to a single clinical trial cohort, and the causes of repertoire differences, possibly disease activity or prior therapy, were left undefined.

The time point label on this specimen signifies: cycle 1 day 1 (C1D1), immediately before nivolumab initiation. Every trial patient had relapsed following autologous stem cell transplantation, and prior brentuximab vedotin exposure was what differed among cohorts A, B and C. The trial cohort included more than 55 patients with relapsed/refractory classical Hodgkin lymphoma, and each patient had a best overall response of complete response, partial response or progressive disease. Single-agent nivolumab was administered to trial patients in the multi-cohort phase II CheckMate 205 trial. An independent review committee assessed best overall response using the 2007 International Working Group response criteria. Trial PBMCs were collected immediately before nivolumab initiation (C1D1) and during therapy at cycle 2 day 1 and cycle 4 day 1. Peripheral blood was collected in 8 mL Vacutainer Cell Preparation Tubes, from which PBMCs were isolated by centrifugation and then cryopreserved.

Genomic DNA was extracted with the Qiagen DNeasy kit from unsorted PBMCs and from negatively selected CD4+ and CD8+ fractions. Using primers that anneal to V and J segments, immunoSEQ multiplex PCR amplified the TCR beta CDR3 regions. A synthetic immune receptor repertoire was used to minimize amplification bias, and remaining bias was computationally removed after sequencing. Per the authors' processing: Repertoire diversity was quantified as the Shannon entropy index using custom Python scripts. Unsorted, CD4+ and CD8+ repertoires were analyzed separately, except in combined analyses where CD4+ and CD8+ sequences were merged in silico. A clone was considered expanded if an increase in frequency of at least 2-fold after treatment relative to C1D1 was found, and a pseudocount of 0.5 was applied to clones undetected at baseline. Clones with 0 or 1 copy at C1D1 were classified as singleton clones, and clones with 2 or more copies were classified as non-singleton clones. Clones expanded in unsorted samples were annotated as CD4+, CD8+ or unknown by matching protein sequences in sorted samples from the same patient. Diversity changes from C1D1 to C4D1 were tested in paired samples using Wilcoxon tests. TCRdb retrieved this table from immuneACCESS and kept in-frame rearrangements only. Not all clones are present; in checked studies, unresolved V genes account for under half, and no reason is known for the remainder. V and J calls and clone size are as listed in that table; D and trimming were resolved from the DNA. Counted in this sample were 50,000 to 75,000 clones; roughly nine tenths of them appeared once. Approximately 16% of the sample is held by the ten biggest clonotypes.

Concerning this clone: Its recognized antigen is unknown. No qualities accompany the bases; no much larger clone lies one base away.

This clonotype originated in a human donor with classical Hodgkin lymphoma. Sample: peripheral blood mononuclear cells (PBMCs), taken at baseline.

The CDR3 amino acid sequence is: CATSGIQGVYEQYF. The nucleotide sequence reads TGTGCCACCTCGGGCATACAGGGGGTATACGAGCAGTACTTC. The V gene is TRBV25-1 and the J gene is TRBJ2-7; 8 of the junction bases match TRBD1. From cysteine to phenylalanine, the CDR3 is 14 amino acids long. The sequence is cut down to CDR3 DNA, 42 bases in frame from base 1. From V the trimming removes 10 bases and from J it removes 4 bases, while the gene matches leave 12 bases of the junction unaccounted for. CDR1 MGHDK and CDR2 SYGVNS were looked up in the germline V gene.